This paragraph reports one T cell receptor (beta chain). Per the original data handling: Amplification with reference gene primers provided the estimates of nucleated cell counts. Profiled with immunoSEQ multiplex PCR; TCRdb holds only in-frame clones, not every one. Clonal size and the V and J genes are those of that table, whereas D and trimming came from the DNA. Among around 63,000 clones, 70% to 75% were seen once, and the ten largest hold roughly a sixth. This CDR3 is built from 13 residues. CDR1 and CDR2 (germline): MGHRA, YSYEKL. Trimming took 0 bases from V and 6 from J, leaving 9 bases between them. The data are from a study of blood T cell repertoires in COVID-19.

This clonotype was sampled from a woman aged 45-65 years with active or convalescent COVID-19. The sample comprised peripheral blood. The chain couples TRBV4-1 to TRBJ2-7; D may be TRBD2 (6 bases). In DNA, the CDR3 is TGCGCCAGCAGCCAAGATTGGAGGGGCGAGCAGTACTTC. The encoded protein is CASSQDWRGEQYF.